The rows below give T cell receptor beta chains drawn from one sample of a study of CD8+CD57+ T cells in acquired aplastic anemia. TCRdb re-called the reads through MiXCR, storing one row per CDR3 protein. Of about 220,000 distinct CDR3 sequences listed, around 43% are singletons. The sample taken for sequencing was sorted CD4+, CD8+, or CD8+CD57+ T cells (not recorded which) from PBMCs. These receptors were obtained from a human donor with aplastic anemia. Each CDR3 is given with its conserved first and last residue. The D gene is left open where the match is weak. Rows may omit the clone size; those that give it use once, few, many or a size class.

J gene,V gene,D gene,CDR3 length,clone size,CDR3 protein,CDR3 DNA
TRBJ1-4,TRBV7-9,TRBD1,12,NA,CASSLNRGKLFF,TGTGCCAGCAGCCTTAACAGGGGAAAACTGTTTTTT
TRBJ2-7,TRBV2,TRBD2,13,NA,CASSEASGGEQYF,TGTGCCAGCAGTGAGGCTAGCGGGGGAGAGCAGTACTTC
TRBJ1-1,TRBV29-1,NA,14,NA,CSAALTGRGTEAFF,TGCAGCGCCGCACTTACAGGGAGGGGAACTGAAGCTTTCTTT
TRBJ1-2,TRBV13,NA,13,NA,CASSLGGQGGYTF,TGTGCCAGCAGCTTAGGCGGGCAGGGGGGCTACACCTTC
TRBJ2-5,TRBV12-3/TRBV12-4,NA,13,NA,CASSWSLQETQYF,TGTGCCAGCAGCTGGTCCCTCCAAGAGACCCAGTACTTC
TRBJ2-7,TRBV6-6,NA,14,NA,CASSYLTNSYEQYF,TGTGCCAGCAGTTACCTGACTAACTCCTACGAGCAGTACTTC
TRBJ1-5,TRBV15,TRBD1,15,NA,CATSRGTGVNQPQHF,TGTGCCACCAGCAGAGGGACAGGGGTCAATCAGCCCCAGCATTTT
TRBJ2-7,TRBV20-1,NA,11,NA,CSSGTVYEQYF,TGCAGTTCCGGGACCGTCTACGAGCAGTACTTC
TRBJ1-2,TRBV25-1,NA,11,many,CATTGYYGYTF,TGTGCCACTACAGGCTACTATGGCTACACCTTC
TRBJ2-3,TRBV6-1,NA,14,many,CASSEPSETDTQYF,TGTGCCAGCAGTGAACCTAGCGAGACAGATACGCAGTATTTT
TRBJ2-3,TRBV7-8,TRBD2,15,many,CASSTGLGESDTQYF,TGTGCCAGCAGCACAGGACTAGGCGAATCAGATACGCAGTATTTT
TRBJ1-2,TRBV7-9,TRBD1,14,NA,CASSPETGYYGYTF,TGTGCCAGCAGCCCAGAGACAGGGTACTATGGCTACACCTTC
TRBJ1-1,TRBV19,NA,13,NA,CASSRTMNTEAFF,TGTGCCAGTAGTCGAACAATGAACACTGAAGCTTTCTTT
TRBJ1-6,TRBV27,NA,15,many,CASSLSTGSSSPLHF,TGTGCCAGCAGTTTAAGTACAGGGAGTAGTTCACCCCTCCACTTT
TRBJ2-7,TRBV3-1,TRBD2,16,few,CASSPRTSGGHYEQYF,TGTGCCAGCAGCCCGCGGACTAGCGGAGGACATTACGAGCAGTACTTC
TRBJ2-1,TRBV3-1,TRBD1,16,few,CASSAIPGQGRDEQFF,TGCGCCAGCAGTGCGATCCCGGGACAGGGGAGAGATGAGCAGTTCTTC
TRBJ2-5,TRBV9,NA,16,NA,CASSVGQGTYQETQYF,TGTGCCAGCAGCGTAGGTCAGGGGACATATCAAGAGACCCAGTACTTC
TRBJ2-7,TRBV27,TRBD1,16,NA,CASSLARGRSIYEQYF,TGTGCCAGCAGTTTGGCCAGGGGGCGGTCGATATACGAGCAGTACTTC
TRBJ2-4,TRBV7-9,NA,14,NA,CASTPSVVENIQYF,TGTGCCAGCACCCCCTCAGTCGTCGAAAACATTCAGTACTTC
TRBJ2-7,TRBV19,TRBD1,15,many,CASSPGTGVSYEQYF,TGTGCCAGTAGTCCCGGGACAGGGGTCTCCTACGAGCAGTACTTC
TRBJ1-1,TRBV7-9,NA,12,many,CASSLSATEAFF,TGTGCCAGCAGCTTAAGCGCGACTGAAGCTTTCTTT
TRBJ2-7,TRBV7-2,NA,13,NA,CASRDLTSYEQYF,TGTGCCAGCAGAGACCTTACCTCATACGAGCAGTACTTC
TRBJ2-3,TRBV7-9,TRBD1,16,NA,CASSLGGQGKYDTQYF,TGTGCCAGCAGCTTAGGGGGACAGGGTAAGTACGATACGCAGTATTTT
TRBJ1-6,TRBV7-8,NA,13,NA,CASSLVQNSPLHF,TGTGCCAGCAGCTTAGTGCAGAATTCACCCCTCCACTTT
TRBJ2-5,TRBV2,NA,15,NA,CASATGLPGQETQYF,TGTGCCAGCGCCACGGGACTCCCCGGGCAAGAGACCCAGTACTTC
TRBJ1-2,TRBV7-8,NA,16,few,CASRATRGAWLDGYTF,TGTGCCAGCAGAGCCACCCGAGGAGCCTGGCTGGATGGCTACACCTTC
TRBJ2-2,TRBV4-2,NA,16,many,CASSQTDTANTGELFF,TGTGCCAGCAGCCAGACTGACACCGCGAACACCGGGGAGCTGTTTTTT
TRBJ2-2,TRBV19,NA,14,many,CASTWADNTGELFF,TGTGCCAGTACCTGGGCAGATAACACCGGGGAGCTGTTTTTT
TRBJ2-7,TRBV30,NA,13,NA,CAWSVGVTYEQYF,TGTGCCTGGAGTGTCGGGGTGACCTACGAGCAGTACTTC
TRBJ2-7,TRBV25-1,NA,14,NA,CVSSERAEGDEQYF,TGTGTCAGCAGTGAACGGGCAGAGGGAGACGAGCAGTACTTC
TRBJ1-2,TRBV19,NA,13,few,CASSIGANYGYTF,TGTGCCAGTAGTATCGGTGCTAACTATGGCTACACCTTC
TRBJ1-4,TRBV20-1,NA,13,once,CSAPRRENEKLFF,TGCAGTGCTCCCAGGAGGGAGAATGAAAAACTGTTTTTT
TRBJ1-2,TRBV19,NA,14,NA,CASSIDPQHFGYTF,TGTGCCAGTAGTATAGATCCCCAGCATTTCGGCTACACCTTC
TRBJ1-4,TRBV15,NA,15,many,CATSRVGTGNEKLFF,TGTGCCACCAGCAGAGTAGGGACGGGGAATGAAAAACTGTTTTTT
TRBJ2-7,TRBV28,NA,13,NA,CASSPGLPLEQYF,TGTGCCAGCAGTCCCGGTCTGCCTCTCGAGCAGTACTTC
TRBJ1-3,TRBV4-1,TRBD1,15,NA,CASSQDRGTGNTIYF,TGCGCCAGCAGCCAAGACAGGGGGACAGGAAACACCATATATTTT
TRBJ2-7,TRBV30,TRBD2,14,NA,CAWSMGGIHYEQYF,TGTGCCTGGAGTATGGGGGGGATACACTACGAGCAGTACTTC
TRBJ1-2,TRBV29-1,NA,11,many,CSVEIRDGYTF,TGCAGCGTTGAAATTCGTGATGGCTACACCTTC
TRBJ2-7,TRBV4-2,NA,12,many,CASSQIGDEQYF,TGTGCCAGCAGCCAGATTGGGGACGAGCAGTACTTC
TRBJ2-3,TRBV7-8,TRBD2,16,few,CASSPSGRGQGDTQYF,TGTGCCAGCAGCCCGAGCGGGAGGGGGCAGGGAGATACGCAGTATTTT
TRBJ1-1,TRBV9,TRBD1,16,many,CASSETGLGTNTEAFF,TGTGCCAGCAGCGAGACAGGGTTAGGCACCAACACTGAAGCTTTCTTT
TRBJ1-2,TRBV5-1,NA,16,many,CASSLGTGNFNYGYTF,TGCGCCAGCAGCTTGGGAACAGGAAATTTTAACTATGGCTACACCTTC